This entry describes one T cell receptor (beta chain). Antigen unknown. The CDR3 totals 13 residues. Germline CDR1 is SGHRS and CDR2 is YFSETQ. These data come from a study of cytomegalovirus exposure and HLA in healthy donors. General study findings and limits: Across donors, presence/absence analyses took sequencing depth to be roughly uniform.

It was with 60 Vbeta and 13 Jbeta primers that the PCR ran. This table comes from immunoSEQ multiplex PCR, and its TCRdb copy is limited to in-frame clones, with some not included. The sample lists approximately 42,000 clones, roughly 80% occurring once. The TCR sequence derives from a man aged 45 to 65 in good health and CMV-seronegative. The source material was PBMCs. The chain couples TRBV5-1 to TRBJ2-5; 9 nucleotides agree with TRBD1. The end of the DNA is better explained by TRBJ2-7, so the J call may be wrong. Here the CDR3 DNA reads TGCGCCAGCAGCTTCGGACAGGGGCTCGAGCAGTACTTC. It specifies CASSFGQGLEQYF.